This is a list of T cell receptor beta chains from one sample in a study of metastatic and nonmetastatic thyroid tumors. TCRdb re-clonotyped the PCR reads through MiXCR. The sample lists 7,000 or so clones, under 35% occurring once. The sequenced material came from adjacent normal tissue. The receptors were gathered from a male donor with papillary thyroid cancer or a benign thyroid nodule (not recorded which). Some clones in this sample may be carry-over from other donors' samples. Each CDR3 is given with its conserved first and last residue. Each record gives: clone size, V gene, CDR3 length, D gene, J gene, CDR3 DNA, CDR3 protein. A D gene is named only where the DNA matches it firmly. Clone size, where shown, is once, few, many, or a class for clones that have expanded.

clone size: medium-sized
V gene: TRBV5-1
CDR3 length: 18
D gene: NA
J gene: TRBJ2-3
CDR3 DNA: TGCGCCAGCAGCTTGGACCCCACTAGGGTTCATATCACAGATACGCAGTATTTT
CDR3 protein: CASSLDPTRVHITDTQYF

clone size: NA
V gene: TRBV20-1
CDR3 length: 16
D gene: NA
J gene: TRBJ1-2
CDR3 DNA: TGCAGTGCCCTTCACCAAGTGGGGGGGCCTAACTATGGCTACACCTTC
CDR3 protein: CSALHQVGGPNYGYTF

clone size: once
V gene: TRBV20-1
CDR3 length: 14
D gene: NA
J gene: TRBJ2-5
CDR3 DNA: TGCAGTGCTAGGGCGGTGGGGGAAATGGAGACCCAGTACTTC
CDR3 protein: CSARAVGEMETQYF

clone size: NA
V gene: TRBV28
CDR3 length: 17
D gene: TRBD2
J gene: TRBJ2-1
CDR3 DNA: TGTGCCAGCAGTCGATCATTAGGACTAGCGGTCTACAATGAGAAGTGCTTC
CDR3 protein: CASSRSLGLAVYNEKCF

clone size: NA
V gene: TRBV28
CDR3 length: 13
D gene: TRBD1
J gene: TRBJ1-5
CDR3 DNA: TGTGCCAGCAGACAGGGGGCGGATCAGCCCCAGCATTTT
CDR3 protein: CASRQGADQPQHF

clone size: NA
V gene: TRBV6-2/TRBV6-3
CDR3 length: 14
D gene: NA
J gene: TRBJ2-1
CDR3 DNA: TGTGCCAGCACACGGGAAGGGTCCTACAATGAGCAGTTCTTC
CDR3 protein: CASTREGSYNEQFF

clone size: NA
V gene: TRBV30
CDR3 length: 12
D gene: TRBD1
J gene: TRBJ1-2
CDR3 DNA: TGTGCCTGGAGTACACAGGGGCATGGCTACACCTTC
CDR3 protein: CAWSTQGHGYTF

clone size: NA
V gene: TRBV4-2
CDR3 length: 21
D gene: TRBD2
J gene: TRBJ2-7
CDR3 DNA: TGTGCCAGCAGCCACGGCGTGGGGACGGGTGGACTAGCGGGACGCGTCTACGAGCAGTACTTC
CDR3 protein: CASSHGVGTGGLAGRVYEQYF

clone size: NA
V gene: TRBV7-2
CDR3 length: 13
D gene: NA
J gene: TRBJ1-1
CDR3 DNA: TGTGCCAGCAGCTTAGGCCAGGGCGGTGAAGCTTTCTTT
CDR3 protein: CASSLGQGGEAFF

clone size: few
V gene: TRBV9
CDR3 length: 14
D gene: NA
J gene: TRBJ2-7
CDR3 DNA: TGTGCCAGCAGCGTAGGAGGCAGCTCCTACGAGCAGTACTTC
CDR3 protein: CASSVGGSSYEQYF

clone size: NA
V gene: TRBV28
CDR3 length: 14
D gene: NA
J gene: TRBJ1-1
CDR3 DNA: TGTGCCAGCCTGCAGGGGAGCATGAACACTGAAGCTTTCTTT
CDR3 protein: CASLQGSMNTEAFF

clone size: NA
V gene: TRBV12-3/TRBV12-4
CDR3 length: 11
D gene: NA
J gene: TRBJ2-7
CDR3 DNA: TGTGCCAGCAGCCTCACGGCGGAGCAGTACTTC
CDR3 protein: CASSLTAEQYF

clone size: few
V gene: TRBV28
CDR3 length: 14
D gene: TRBD1
J gene: TRBJ1-2
CDR3 DNA: TGTGCCAACAGTTTAGCTGGACAGGGATCTGGCTACACCTTC
CDR3 protein: CANSLAGQGSGYTF

clone size: medium-sized
V gene: TRBV6-1
CDR3 length: 14
D gene: NA
J gene: TRBJ1-4
CDR3 DNA: TGTGCCAGCAGTCCCAGACCCCCGCCAGGAAAACTGTTTTTT
CDR3 protein: CASSPRPPPGKLFF

clone size: NA
V gene: TRBV5-1
CDR3 length: 18
D gene: TRBD2
J gene: TRBJ2-7
CDR3 DNA: TGCGCCATCAGCTCATATGGCGGGAGGGCCGGGAGGTCCTACGATCAGTACTTC
CDR3 protein: CAISSYGGRAGRSYDQYF

clone size: NA
V gene: TRBV30
CDR3 length: 14
D gene: NA
J gene: TRBJ1-6
CDR3 DNA: TGTGCCTGGAGTGTAGTAGGAGGGAATTCACCCCTCCACTTT
CDR3 protein: CAWSVVGGNSPLHF

clone size: NA
V gene: TRBV28
CDR3 length: 17
D gene: TRBD1
J gene: TRBJ1-1
CDR3 DNA: TGTGCCAGCAACAGCATCCGACAGGGGGTGTATAGCACTGAAGCTTTCTTT
CDR3 protein: CASNSIRQGVYSTEAFF

clone size: many
V gene: TRBV6-1
CDR3 length: 14
D gene: NA
J gene: TRBJ2-6
CDR3 DNA: TGTGCCAGCAGTGGGGGATCTGGGGCCAACGTCCTGACTTTC
CDR3 protein: CASSGGSGANVLTF

clone size: NA
V gene: TRBV4-1
CDR3 length: 16
D gene: NA
J gene: TRBJ2-2
CDR3 DNA: TGCGCCAGCAGCCAAGAGGGGCAGGGTCTCACCGGGGAGCCGTTTTTT
CDR3 protein: CASSQEGQGLTGEPFF

clone size: NA
V gene: TRBV25-1
CDR3 length: 17
D gene: TRBD1
J gene: TRBJ2-7
CDR3 DNA: TGTGCCAGCAGCCAGAGGGCCCCGGGACAGGGTATCTACGAGCAGTACTTC
CDR3 protein: CASSQRAPGQGIYEQYF

clone size: many
V gene: TRBV18
CDR3 length: 13
D gene: TRBD1
J gene: TRBJ2-7
CDR3 DNA: TGTGCCAGCTCACGAGACAGGGGGGCCGAGCAGTACTTC
CDR3 protein: CASSRDRGAEQYF

clone size: NA
V gene: TRBV11-2
CDR3 length: 15
D gene: NA
J gene: TRBJ2-3
CDR3 DNA: TGTGCCAGCAGCTTATCCGCCTCTAGCACAGATACGCAGTATTTT
CDR3 protein: CASSLSASSTDTQYF

clone size: NA
V gene: TRBV19
CDR3 length: 15
D gene: NA
J gene: TRBJ2-3
CDR3 DNA: TGTGCCAGTAGTCCCCAGAGTGAAGGCGCAGATACGCAGTATTTT
CDR3 protein: CASSPQSEGADTQYF

clone size: NA
V gene: TRBV6-4
CDR3 length: 18
D gene: NA
J gene: TRBJ2-7
CDR3 DNA: TGTGCCAGCAGTGACTCTCGTCCCATGGGCCGGAACTCCTACGAGCAGGACTTC
CDR3 protein: CASSDSRPMGRNSYEQDF

clone size: NA
V gene: TRBV10-2
CDR3 length: 12
D gene: NA
J gene: TRBJ2-1
CDR3 DNA: TGCGCCAGCAGTACGGGGGTCGGTGAGCAGTTCTTC
CDR3 protein: CASSTGVGEQFF

clone size: many
V gene: TRBV15
CDR3 length: 14
D gene: NA
J gene: TRBJ1-4
CDR3 DNA: TGTACCACCAGCAGAGGCAGGGAAGGGGAAAAACTGTTTTTT
CDR3 protein: CTTSRGREGEKLFF

clone size: medium-sized
V gene: TRBV19
CDR3 length: 15
D gene: NA
J gene: TRBJ1-2
CDR3 DNA: TGTGCCAGTAGTATAATCCCAGGAGGAAACTATGGCTACACCTTC
CDR3 protein: CASSIIPGGNYGYTF

clone size: NA
V gene: TRBV6-1
CDR3 length: 15
D gene: TRBD1
J gene: TRBJ1-1
CDR3 DNA: TGTGCCAGCAGTTCGGGACAGTTGGGAGAGACTGAAGCTTTCTTT
CDR3 protein: CASSSGQLGETEAFF

clone size: NA
V gene: TRBV7-6
CDR3 length: 15
D gene: NA
J gene: TRBJ2-5
CDR3 DNA: TGTGCCAGCAGCCCGAACAGGGCTTACCAAGAGACCCAGTACTTC
CDR3 protein: CASSPNRAYQETQYF

clone size: few
V gene: TRBV12-3/TRBV12-4
CDR3 length: 13
D gene: NA
J gene: TRBJ2-3
CDR3 DNA: TGTGCCAGCAGTTTTTCCGGATCAGATACGCAGTATTTT
CDR3 protein: CASSFSGSDTQYF

clone size: NA
V gene: TRBV20-1
CDR3 length: 15
D gene: NA
J gene: TRBJ1-6
CDR3 DNA: TGCAGTGCTAGAGATGGTGGGGCAGGTAATTCACCCCTCCACTTT
CDR3 protein: CSARDGGAGNSPLHF

clone size: few
V gene: TRBV28
CDR3 length: 13
D gene: TRBD1
J gene: TRBJ2-3
CDR3 DNA: TGTGCCAGCAGACGACAGGGGGCAGATACGCAGTATTTT
CDR3 protein: CASRRQGADTQYF

clone size: few
V gene: TRBV6-1
CDR3 length: 15
D gene: TRBD2
J gene: TRBJ2-7
CDR3 DNA: TGTGCCAGCAGTGAAGCTAGCGGGAGCTCCTACGAGCAGTACTTC
CDR3 protein: CASSEASGSSYEQYF

clone size: few
V gene: TRBV5-4
CDR3 length: 15
D gene: NA
J gene: TRBJ2-3
CDR3 DNA: TGTGCCAGCATCTCCCAGCGGTGGGACACAGATACGCAGTATTTT
CDR3 protein: CASISQRWDTDTQYF

clone size: few
V gene: TRBV28
CDR3 length: 14
D gene: NA
J gene: TRBJ2-7
CDR3 DNA: TGTGCCAGCAGTTTGCGGTCGCACTGCAATGAGCAGTACTTC
CDR3 protein: CASSLRSHCNEQYF

clone size: NA
V gene: TRBV20-1
CDR3 length: 14
D gene: NA
J gene: TRBJ2-7
CDR3 DNA: TGCAGTGCTAGAGATAGGCGGATCTCCTACGAGCAGTACTTC
CDR3 protein: CSARDRRISYEQYF

clone size: NA
V gene: TRBV20-1
CDR3 length: 14
D gene: NA
J gene: TRBJ2-7
CDR3 DNA: TGCAGTGCTAGAGATTTTGCGGGAACCTACGAGCAGTACTTC
CDR3 protein: CSARDFAGTYEQYF

clone size: few
V gene: TRBV28
CDR3 length: 12
D gene: NA
J gene: TRBJ2-5
CDR3 DNA: TGTGCCATCTCAGGGACCCTAGAGACCCAGTACTTC
CDR3 protein: CAISGTLETQYF

clone size: NA
V gene: TRBV12-3/TRBV12-4
CDR3 length: 13
D gene: NA
J gene: TRBJ1-4
CDR3 DNA: TGTGCCAGCAGTCGGGACCAGAATGAAAAACTGTTTTTT
CDR3 protein: CASSRDQNEKLFF

clone size: NA
V gene: TRBV2
CDR3 length: 14
D gene: NA
J gene: TRBJ2-5
CDR3 DNA: TGTGCCAGCAGACCCGGGGGCTTAGGGGAGACCCAGTACTTC
CDR3 protein: CASRPGGLGETQYF

clone size: NA
V gene: TRBV6-1
CDR3 length: 16
D gene: NA
J gene: TRBJ1-3
CDR3 DNA: TGTGCCAGCACCTTCCTAGGCAGTCAGGCTGGAAACACCATATATTTT
CDR3 protein: CASTFLGSQAGNTIYF

clone size: NA
V gene: TRBV6-1
CDR3 length: 16
D gene: TRBD1
J gene: TRBJ1-5
CDR3 DNA: TGTGCCAGCATTGGGGGGGACAGGGGAAGCAATCAGCCCCAGCATTTT
CDR3 protein: CASIGGDRGSNQPQHF

clone size: few
V gene: TRBV28
CDR3 length: 16
D gene: NA
J gene: TRBJ2-2
CDR3 DNA: TGTGCCGGCATCCTAAGAGGGATGAGAGGCACCGGGGAGCTGTTTTTT
CDR3 protein: CAGILRGMRGTGELFF

clone size: few
V gene: TRBV12-3/TRBV12-4
CDR3 length: 15
D gene: TRBD1
J gene: TRBJ2-2
CDR3 DNA: TGTGCCAGCAGTGTGAGGACAGGGGATACCGGGGAGCTGTTTTTT
CDR3 protein: CASSVRTGDTGELFF

clone size: NA
V gene: TRBV14
CDR3 length: 18
D gene: TRBD2
J gene: TRBJ2-1
CDR3 DNA: TGTGCCAGCAGCCCGGGACTAGCGGGACTAAGATCCTACAATGAGCAGTTCTTC
CDR3 protein: CASSPGLAGLRSYNEQFF

clone size: medium-sized
V gene: TRBV28
CDR3 length: 12
D gene: NA
J gene: TRBJ1-1
CDR3 DNA: TGTGCCAGCACCTTGGACAGATTCGAAGCTTTCTTT
CDR3 protein: CASTLDRFEAFF

clone size: once
V gene: TRBV7-7
CDR3 length: 16
D gene: NA
J gene: TRBJ1-3
CDR3 DNA: TGTGCTAGCAGCTTAGGGAGGCGAGCATCTGGAAACACCATATATTTT
CDR3 protein: CASSLGRRASGNTIYF

clone size: NA
V gene: TRBV6-2/TRBV6-3
CDR3 length: 12
D gene: NA
J gene: TRBJ1-2
CDR3 DNA: TGTGCCAGCAGTTTGGCCAACTATGGCTACGCCTTC
CDR3 protein: CASSLANYGYAF

clone size: few
V gene: TRBV20-1
CDR3 length: 13
D gene: NA
J gene: TRBJ2-7
CDR3 DNA: TGCAGTGTCCCGGCGGCACTAGCCTACGAGCAGTACTTC
CDR3 protein: CSVPAALAYEQYF

clone size: many
V gene: TRBV5-1
CDR3 length: 15
D gene: TRBD2
J gene: TRBJ2-7
CDR3 DNA: TGCGCCAGCAGCTCGACTAGCGGAGGGTCGAACGAGCAGTACTTC
CDR3 protein: CASSSTSGGSNEQYF

clone size: NA
V gene: TRBV11-2
CDR3 length: 15
D gene: NA
J gene: TRBJ2-1
CDR3 DNA: TGTGCCAGCAGCTTAGGTCCCAGCAGATACAATGAGCAGTTCTTC
CDR3 protein: CASSLGPSRYNEQFF

clone size: NA
V gene: TRBV6-1
CDR3 length: 13
D gene: NA
J gene: TRBJ2-1
CDR3 DNA: TGTGCCGCAGCTGATACAAGTGGCCATGAGCAGTTCTTC
CDR3 protein: CAAADTSGHEQFF